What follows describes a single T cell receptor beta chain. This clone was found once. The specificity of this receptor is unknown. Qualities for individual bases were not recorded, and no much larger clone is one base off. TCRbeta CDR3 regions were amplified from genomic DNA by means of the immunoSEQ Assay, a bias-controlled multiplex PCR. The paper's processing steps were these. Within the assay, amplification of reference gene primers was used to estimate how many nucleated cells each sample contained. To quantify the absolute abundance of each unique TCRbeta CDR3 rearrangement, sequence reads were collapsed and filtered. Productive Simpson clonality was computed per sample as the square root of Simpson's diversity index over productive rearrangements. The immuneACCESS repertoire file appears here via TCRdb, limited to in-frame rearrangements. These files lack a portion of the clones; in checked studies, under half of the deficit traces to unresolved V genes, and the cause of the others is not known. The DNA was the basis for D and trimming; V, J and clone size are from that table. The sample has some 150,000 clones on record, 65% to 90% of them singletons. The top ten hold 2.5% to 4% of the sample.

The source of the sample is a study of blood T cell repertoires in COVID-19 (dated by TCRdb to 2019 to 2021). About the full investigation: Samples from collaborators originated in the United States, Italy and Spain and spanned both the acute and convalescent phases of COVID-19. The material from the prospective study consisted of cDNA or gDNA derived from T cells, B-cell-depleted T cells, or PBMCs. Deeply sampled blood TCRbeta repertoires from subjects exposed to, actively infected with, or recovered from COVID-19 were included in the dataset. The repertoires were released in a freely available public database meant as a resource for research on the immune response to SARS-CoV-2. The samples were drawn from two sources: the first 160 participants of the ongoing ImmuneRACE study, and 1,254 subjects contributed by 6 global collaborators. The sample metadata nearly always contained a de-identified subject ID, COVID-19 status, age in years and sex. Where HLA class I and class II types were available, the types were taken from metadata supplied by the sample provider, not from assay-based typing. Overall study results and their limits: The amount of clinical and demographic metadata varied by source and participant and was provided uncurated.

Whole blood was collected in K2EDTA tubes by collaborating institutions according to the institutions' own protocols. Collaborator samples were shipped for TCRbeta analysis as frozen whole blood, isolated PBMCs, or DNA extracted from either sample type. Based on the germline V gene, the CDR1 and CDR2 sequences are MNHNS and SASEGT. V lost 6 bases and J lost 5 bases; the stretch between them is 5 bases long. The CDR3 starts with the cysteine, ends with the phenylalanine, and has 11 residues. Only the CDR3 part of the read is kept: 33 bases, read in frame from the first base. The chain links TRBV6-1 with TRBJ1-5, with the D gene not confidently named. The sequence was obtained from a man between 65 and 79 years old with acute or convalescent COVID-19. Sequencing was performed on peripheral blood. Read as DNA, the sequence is TGTGCCAGCAGGGGAGATCAGCCCCAGCATTTT. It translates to CASRGDQPQHF.